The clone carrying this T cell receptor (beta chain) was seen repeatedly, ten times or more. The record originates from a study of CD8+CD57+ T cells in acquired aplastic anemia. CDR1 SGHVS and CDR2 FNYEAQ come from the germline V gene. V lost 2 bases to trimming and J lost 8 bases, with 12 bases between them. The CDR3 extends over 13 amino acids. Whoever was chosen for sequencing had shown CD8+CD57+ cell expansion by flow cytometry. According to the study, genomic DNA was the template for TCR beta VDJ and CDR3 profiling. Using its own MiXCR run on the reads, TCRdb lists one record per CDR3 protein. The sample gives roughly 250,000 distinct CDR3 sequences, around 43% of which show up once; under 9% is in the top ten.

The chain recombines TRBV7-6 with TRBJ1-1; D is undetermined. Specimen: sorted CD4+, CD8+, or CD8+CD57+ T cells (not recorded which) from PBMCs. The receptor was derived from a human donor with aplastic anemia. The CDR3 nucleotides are TGTGCCAGCAGCTTATCCAGCCCCAGAGAAGCTTTCTTT. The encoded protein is CASSLSSPREAFF.